This T cell receptor (beta chain) was observed in a study of immune cell composition in non-small cell lung cancer. Study-level results: Squamous lung tumours showed higher top 10 clone scores and clonality than adenocarcinomas. Clones >0.5% enriched in tumour were rarer in adenocarcinoma (around 35%) than squamous (about 80%).

Clones were read by immunoSEQ multiplex PCR, and TCRdb kept only the in-frame ones, dropping some. Of 2,500 to 3,500 clones in the sample, about 75% were seen once. Details on this clone: The antigen remains undetermined.

Sequenced: lung tumor tissue. The clonotype originates from a human donor with non-small cell lung cancer.

The CDR3 region is CASSQAFGLTSYEQYF. CDR3 DNA sequence: TGCGCCAGCAGCCAAGCGTTCGGACTAACCTCCTACGAGCAGTACTTC. The V gene is TRBV4-1, the J gene TRBJ2-7; TRBD2 might be the D (6 bases). Trimming shortened V by 1 base and J by 0 bases, and 13 bases separated the two germline ends. CDR1 and CDR2 from the germline V gene are MGHRA and YSYEKL. This CDR3 has 16 residues.